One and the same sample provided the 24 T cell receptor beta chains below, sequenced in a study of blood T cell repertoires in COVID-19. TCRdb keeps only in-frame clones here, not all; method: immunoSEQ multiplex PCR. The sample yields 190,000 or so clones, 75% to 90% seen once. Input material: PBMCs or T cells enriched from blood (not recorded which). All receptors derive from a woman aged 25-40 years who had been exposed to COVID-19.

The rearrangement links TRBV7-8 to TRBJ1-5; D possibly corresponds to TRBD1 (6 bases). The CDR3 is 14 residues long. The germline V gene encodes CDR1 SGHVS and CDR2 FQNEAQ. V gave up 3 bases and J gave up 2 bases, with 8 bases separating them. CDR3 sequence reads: CASSFSGGNQPQHF. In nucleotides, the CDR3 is TGTGCCAGCAGCTTCTCAGGGGGCAATCAGCCCCAGCATTTT.

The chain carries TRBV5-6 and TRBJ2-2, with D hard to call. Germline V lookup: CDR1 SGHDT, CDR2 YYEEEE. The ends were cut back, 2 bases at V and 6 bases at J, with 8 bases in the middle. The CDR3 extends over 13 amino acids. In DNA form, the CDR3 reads TGTGCCAGCAGCTTCACGGGTCCCGGGGAGCTGTTTTTT. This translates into CASSFTGPGELFF.

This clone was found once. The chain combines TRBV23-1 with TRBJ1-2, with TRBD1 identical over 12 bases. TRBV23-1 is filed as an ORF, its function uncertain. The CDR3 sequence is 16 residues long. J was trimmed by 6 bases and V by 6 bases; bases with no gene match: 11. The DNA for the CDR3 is TGCGCCAGCAGCCTTGACCGGGACAGGGGGCGGGATGGCTACACCTTC. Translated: CASSLDRDRGRDGYTF.

The CDR3 loop reads CASSERGQSRGYTF. In DNA, the CDR3 is TGTGCCAGCAGTGAGAGGGGGCAATCCCGTGGCTACACCTTC. The chain links TRBV2 to TRBJ1-2; 7 bases line up with TRBD1. The germline CDR1 and CDR2 sequences are SNHLY and FYNNEI. This CDR3 is built from 14 residues. Unmatched junction bases numbered 8, after V lost 3 bases and J lost 7 bases.

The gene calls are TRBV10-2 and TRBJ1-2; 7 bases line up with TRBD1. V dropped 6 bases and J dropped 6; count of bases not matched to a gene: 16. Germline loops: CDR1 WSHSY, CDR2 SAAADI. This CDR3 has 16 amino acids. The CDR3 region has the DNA TGCGCCAGCAGGAAAACCGGGACAGAGGGGAAGGATGGCTACACCTTC. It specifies CASRKTGTEGKDGYTF.

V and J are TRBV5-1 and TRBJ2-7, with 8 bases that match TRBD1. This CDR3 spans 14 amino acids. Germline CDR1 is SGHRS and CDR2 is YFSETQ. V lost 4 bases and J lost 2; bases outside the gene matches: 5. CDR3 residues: CASSGDRGPYEQYF. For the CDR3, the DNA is TGCGCCAGCAGCGGAGACAGGGGTCCCTACGAGCAGTACTTC.

This CDR3 is CASRVSGGTYGYTF. DNA for the CDR3: TGTGCCAGCAGAGTTTCGGGGGGGACCTATGGCTACACCTTC. This chain links TRBV28 with TRBJ1-2; tentative D call: TRBD1 (5 bases). CDR3 length: 14 residues. V dropped 6 bases and J dropped 4 bases, with 15 bases sitting between them. Germline V lookup: CDR1 MDHEN, CDR2 SYDVKM.

The CDR3 DNA reads as TGTGCCAGCAGTTTTGGCGGATACGAGCAGTACTTC. It translates to CASSFGGYEQYF. The chain links TRBV12-3 or TRBV12-4 to TRBJ2-7; D call uncertain. This CDR3 contains 12 residues. V lost 3 bases and J lost 4, with 7 bases in between.

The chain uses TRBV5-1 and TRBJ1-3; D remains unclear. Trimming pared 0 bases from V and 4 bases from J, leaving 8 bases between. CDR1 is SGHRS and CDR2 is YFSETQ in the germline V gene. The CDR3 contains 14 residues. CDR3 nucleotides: TGCGCCAGCAGCTTGGGACCACAGGGAAACACCATATATTTT. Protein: CASSLGPQGNTIYF.

CDR3 residues: CASSGTGSYEQYF. For the CDR3, the DNA is TGTGCCAGCAGTGGGACAGGATCCTACGAGCAGTACTTC. The chain couples TRBV7-2 to TRBJ2-7, with TRBD1 matching 8 bases. This CDR3 has 13 residues. J gave up 1 base and V 6 bases, and 2 bases lay outside the gene matches. Germline V gene data show CDR1 as SGHTA and CDR2 as FQGNSA.

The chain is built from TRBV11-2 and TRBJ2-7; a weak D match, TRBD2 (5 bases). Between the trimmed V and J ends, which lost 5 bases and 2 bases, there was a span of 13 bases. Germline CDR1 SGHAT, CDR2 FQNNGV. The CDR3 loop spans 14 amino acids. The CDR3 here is CASSKTAGPYEQYF. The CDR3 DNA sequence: TGTGCCAGCAGCAAAACGGCGGGTCCCTACGAGCAGTACTTC.

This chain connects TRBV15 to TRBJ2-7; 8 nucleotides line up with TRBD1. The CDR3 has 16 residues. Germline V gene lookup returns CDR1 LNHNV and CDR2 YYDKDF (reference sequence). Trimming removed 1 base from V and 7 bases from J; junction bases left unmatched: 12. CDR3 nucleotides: TGTGCCACCAGCAGAGGGGGGGCAGGGGGCCCCAGGGAGCAGTACTTC. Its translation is CATSRGGAGGPREQYF.

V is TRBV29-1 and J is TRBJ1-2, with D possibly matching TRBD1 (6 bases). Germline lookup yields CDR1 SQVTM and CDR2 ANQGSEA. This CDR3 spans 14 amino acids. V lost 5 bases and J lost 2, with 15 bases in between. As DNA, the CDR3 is TGCAGCGTTCTACAGGGAACCATCAACTATGGCTACACCTTC. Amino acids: CSVLQGTINYGYTF. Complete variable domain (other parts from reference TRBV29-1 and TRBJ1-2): SAVISQKPSRDICQRGTSLTIQCQVDSQVTMMFWYRQQPGQSLTLIATANQGSEATYESGFVIDKFPISRPNLTFSTLTVSNMSPEDSSIYLCSVLQGTINYGYTFGSGTRLTVV.

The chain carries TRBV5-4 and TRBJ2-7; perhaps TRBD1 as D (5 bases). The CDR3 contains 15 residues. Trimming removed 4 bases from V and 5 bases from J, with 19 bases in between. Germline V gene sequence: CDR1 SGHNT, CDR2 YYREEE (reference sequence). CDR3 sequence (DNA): TGTGCCAGCAGCCCTGGCGGTCAGGGTATTCACGAGCAGTACTTC. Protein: CASSPGGQGIHEQYF.

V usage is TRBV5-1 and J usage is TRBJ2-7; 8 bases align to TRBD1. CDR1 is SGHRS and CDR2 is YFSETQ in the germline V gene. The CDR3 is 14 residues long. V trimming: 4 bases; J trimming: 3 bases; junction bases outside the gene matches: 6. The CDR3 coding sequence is TGCGCCAGCAGCCTGGAAACAGGGGGCTACGAGCAGTACTTC. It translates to CASSLETGGYEQYF.

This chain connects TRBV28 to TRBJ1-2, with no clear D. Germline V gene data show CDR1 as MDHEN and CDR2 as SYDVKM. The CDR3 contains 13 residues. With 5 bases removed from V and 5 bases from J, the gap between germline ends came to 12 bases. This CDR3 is CASSRGLTYGYTF. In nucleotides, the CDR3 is TGTGCCAGCAGTCGTGGACTGACTTATGGCTACACCTTC.

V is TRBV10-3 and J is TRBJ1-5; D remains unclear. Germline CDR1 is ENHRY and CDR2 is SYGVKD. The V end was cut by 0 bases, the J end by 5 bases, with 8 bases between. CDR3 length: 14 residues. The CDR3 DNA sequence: TGTGCCATCAGTGAGTCCCTAGAGGATCAGCCCCAGCATTTT. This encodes CAISESLEDQPQHF.

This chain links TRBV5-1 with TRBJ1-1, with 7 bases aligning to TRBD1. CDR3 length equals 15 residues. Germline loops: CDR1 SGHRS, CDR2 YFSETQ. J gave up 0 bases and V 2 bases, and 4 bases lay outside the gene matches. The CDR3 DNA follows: TGCGCCAGCAGCTTACAGGGGAATATGAACACTGAAGCTTTCTTT. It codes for CASSLQGNMNTEAFF.

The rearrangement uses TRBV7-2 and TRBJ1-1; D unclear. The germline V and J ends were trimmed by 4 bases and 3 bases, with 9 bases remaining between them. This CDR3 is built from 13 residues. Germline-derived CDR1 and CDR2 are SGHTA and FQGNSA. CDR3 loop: CASSSQRDTEAFF. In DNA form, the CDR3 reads TGTGCCAGCAGCTCCCAGAGGGACACTGAAGCTTTCTTT.

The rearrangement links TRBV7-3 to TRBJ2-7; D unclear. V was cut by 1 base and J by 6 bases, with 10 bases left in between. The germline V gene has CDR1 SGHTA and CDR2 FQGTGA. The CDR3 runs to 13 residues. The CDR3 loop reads CASSLIAAAEQYF. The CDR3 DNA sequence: TGTGCCAGCAGCTTAATAGCCGCCGCCGAGCAGTACTTC.

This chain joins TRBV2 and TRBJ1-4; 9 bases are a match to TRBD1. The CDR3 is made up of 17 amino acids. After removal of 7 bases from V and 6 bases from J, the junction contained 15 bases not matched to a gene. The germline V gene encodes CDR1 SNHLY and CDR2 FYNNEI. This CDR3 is CASINLPGTGFDEKLFF. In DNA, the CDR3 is TGTGCCAGCATCAACTTACCCGGGACAGGGTTCGATGAAAAACTGTTTTTT.

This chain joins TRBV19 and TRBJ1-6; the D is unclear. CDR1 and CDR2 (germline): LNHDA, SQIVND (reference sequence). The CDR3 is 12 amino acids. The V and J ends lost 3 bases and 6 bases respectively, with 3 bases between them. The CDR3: CASSISNSPLHF. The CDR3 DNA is TGTGCCAGTAGTATCAGTAATTCACCCCTCCACTTT.

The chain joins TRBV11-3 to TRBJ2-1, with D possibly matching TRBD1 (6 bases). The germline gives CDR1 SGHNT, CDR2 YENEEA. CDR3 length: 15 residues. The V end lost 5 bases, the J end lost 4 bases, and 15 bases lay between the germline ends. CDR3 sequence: CASSLSRGPYNEQFF. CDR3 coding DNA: TGTGCCAGCAGCCTCTCCAGGGGACCTTACAATGAGCAGTTCTTC.

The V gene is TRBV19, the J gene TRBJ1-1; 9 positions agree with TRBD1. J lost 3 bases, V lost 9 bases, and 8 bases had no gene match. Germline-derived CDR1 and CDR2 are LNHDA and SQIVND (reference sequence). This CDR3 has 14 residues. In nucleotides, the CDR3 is TGTGCCAGCCACCGGGACAGGGAGGACACTGAAGCTTTCTTT. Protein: CASHRDREDTEAFF.